The 18 T cell receptor beta chains in this list originate from one sample, sequenced in a study of shared clonotypes between healthy human individuals (TCRdb year 2020). Libraries were made using the immunoSEQ multiplex PCR assay. TCRdb stores this immuneACCESS table with in-frame sequences only. Part of the clones is absent; in the studies checked, under half of the shortfall reflects unresolved V genes, and no reason is known for the rest. In all, the sample holds over 1.4 million clones, and approximately 96% of those were seen once. Jointly, the top ten make up roughly 1.1% of the sample. The sequencing input was naive CD4+ T cells sorted from blood. The cell subset or site label, as the study defines it: CD45RA+ positively selected. The receptors were sampled from a man aged 25 to 40 in good health.

The J gene is TRBJ1-2, the V gene TRBV4-1; 8 nucleotides line up with TRBD1. CDR1 MGHRA and CDR2 YSYEKL come from the germline V gene. The J segment lost 8 bases and the V segment lost 3 bases, leaving 11 bases of the junction unmatched. There are 15 residues in the CDR3. The CDR3 coding sequence is TGCGCCAGCAGCCAGCCTACAGGGGGTTTAAGGGGCTACACCTTC. It specifies CASSQPTGGLRGYTF.

The gene calls are TRBV4-1 and TRBJ2-2, with a weak D call TRBD1 (5 bases). CDR1 and CDR2 from the germline V gene are MGHRA and YSYEKL. The CDR3 covers 16 residues. The V end lost 4 bases, the J end lost 4 bases, and 16 bases lay between the germline ends. In DNA, the CDR3 is TGCGCCAGCAGCCCCAGGGAACCCCCAACCACCGGGGAGCTGTTTTTT. The encoded protein is CASSPREPPTTGELFF.

Regarding this clone: A junction boundary mismatches the germline segment, possibly from a read error. The identical CDR3 is also encoded by other nucleotide sequences in the sample. The genes are TRBV27 and TRBJ2-1, with 7 positions matching TRBD1. This CDR3 is built from 12 residues. Germline V CDR1 and CDR2: MNHEY, SMNVEV (reference sequence). CDR3 residues: CASSRGYNEQFF. The CDR3 nucleotides read TGTGCCAGCAGCAGGGGGTACAATGAGCAATTCTTC.

The chain uses TRBV25-1 and TRBJ2-4; 13 positions agree with TRBD2. CDR3 length equals 17 residues. Looked up from germline, CDR1 is MGHDK and CDR2 is SYGVNS. J gave up 0 bases and V 6 bases, and 5 bases lay outside the gene matches. CDR3 sequence (DNA): TGTGCCAGCAGCCGTGGGACTAGCGGGGAAGCCAAAAACATTCAGTACTTC. Translated, it gives CASSRGTSGEAKNIQYF.

J is TRBJ2-5 and V is TRBV7-2, with D unresolved. Germline V gene data show CDR1 as SGHTA and CDR2 as FQGNSA. The CDR3 contains 15 residues. The ends were cut back, 5 bases at V and 1 base at J, with 14 bases in the middle. The CDR3 DNA reads as TGTGCCAGCAGCACGGACCCCACCCCCCAAGAGACCCAGTACTTC. Amino acids: CASSTDPTPQETQYF.

V and J are TRBV28 and TRBJ2-1; D is possibly TRBD2 (5 bases). This CDR3 has 20 amino acids. Germline V gives CDR1 MDHEN, CDR2 SYDVKM. V lost 4 bases and J 0 bases, leaving 25 bases between the germline ends. CDR3 residues: CASSSGKRFTLSDSYNEQFF. The CDR3 region has the DNA TGTGCCAGCAGTTCGGGTAAGCGGTTCACCCTTTCCGACTCCTACAATGAGCAGTTCTTC.

On this clone: The same CDR3 is also encoded by other DNA sequences in this sample. CDR3 loop: CASSLGLAGGPGETQYF. The CDR3 DNA sequence: TGTGCCAGCAGCCTCGGACTAGCGGGAGGGCCGGGGGAGACCCAGTACTTC. The chain is built from TRBV7-9 and TRBJ2-5, with TRBD2 identical over 15 bases. Germline CDR1 reads SEHNR; CDR2 reads FQNEAQ (reference sequence). The CDR3 runs 17 residues. Unmatched junction bases numbered 9, after V lost 5 bases and J lost 5 bases.

The V and J genes are TRBV28 and TRBJ2-7; a possible D gene is TRBD2 (6 bases). The CDR3 runs to 14 residues. V was clipped by 5 bases and J by 2 bases, with 13 bases between them. In germline, CDR1 is MDHEN, CDR2 SYDVKM. CDR3 in amino acids: CASSRGTFTYEQYF. CDR3 DNA sequence: TGTGCCAGCAGTCGAGGGACTTTCACCTACGAGCAGTACTTC.

The rearrangement uses TRBV21-1 and TRBJ1-5; the table calls TRBD1, which could not be checked here. TRBV21-1 is designated a pseudogene. The CDR3 length is 20 residues. The CDR3: CASFTRQGEVFHRSNQPQHF. The CDR3 nucleotides are TGTGCCAGCTTTACCCGACAGGGTGAAGTCTTCCATCGAAGCAATCAGCCCCAGCATTTT.

CDR3 DNA: TGTGCCAGCAGTTTGAGGCCTAGCGGGAGGGGAGACACCGGGGAGCTGTTTTTT. Protein: CASSLRPSGRGDTGELFF. This chain joins TRBV27 and TRBJ2-2, with 12 nucleotides matching TRBD2. Unmatched junction bases numbered 8, after V lost 3 bases and J lost 3 bases. The CDR3 sequence is 18 residues long. Germline V gene lookup returns CDR1 MNHEY and CDR2 SMNVEV (reference sequence).

This clone was counted once. In nucleotides, the CDR3 is TGTGCCAGCAGTGCGGGTTGGGGGACGTCCGGCAATGAGCAGTTCTTC. It encodes CASSAGWGTSGNEQFF. This chain joins TRBV2 and TRBJ2-1, with D perhaps assigned TRBD1 or TRBD2 (5 bases each). The CDR3 is 16 residues long. Trimming removed 4 bases at V and 6 bases at J, with 19 bases between. In germline, CDR1 is SNHLY, CDR2 FYNNEI.

The gene calls are TRBV9 and TRBJ2-5; the match to TRBD2 covers 10 bases. CDR3 length equals 13 residues. Germline loops: CDR1 SGDLS, CDR2 YYNGEE. J lost 10 bases, V lost 3 bases, and 6 bases had no gene match. In DNA, the CDR3 is TGTGCCAGCAGCGCTAGCGGGAGAAGGGTCCAGTACTTC. Translated, it gives CASSASGRRVQYF.

The J gene is TRBJ2-5, the V gene TRBV2; possibly TRBD1 or TRBD2 for D (5 bases each). The V end lost 7 bases, the J end lost 9 bases, and 18 bases lay between the germline ends. CDR3 size: 13 residues. The germline V gene has CDR1 SNHLY and CDR2 FYNNEI. The DNA of the CDR3 is TGTGCCAGCATTGAGGGACCGGGATCGCCCCAGTACTTC. It encodes CASIEGPGSPQYF.

The table lists this clone with a few counts. Within the sample, other DNA sequences also encode this same CDR3. V and J are TRBV5-1 and TRBJ2-1; 9 nucleotides line up with TRBD2. The junction had 2 bases not matched to a gene; V was cut back by 0 bases and J by 4 bases. Looked up from germline, CDR1 is SGHRS and CDR2 is YFSETQ. The CDR3 contains 15 residues. The CDR3 DNA reads as TGCGCCAGCAGCTTGGTGGCGGGAGGGTACAATGAGCAGTTCTTC. This gives the protein CASSLVAGGYNEQFF.

V is TRBV5-1 and J is TRBJ2-2, with D hard to call. CDR1 and CDR2 (germline): SGHRS, YFSETQ. The V end was cut by 6 bases, the J end by 0 bases, with 12 bases between. The CDR3 is 15 residues long. DNA for the CDR3: TGCGCCAGCAAGCTCCGAGGTGCGAACACCGGGGAGCTGTTTTTT. Translation: CASKLRGANTGELFF.

This sequence joins TRBV7-3 and TRBJ2-2, with D uncertain. The CDR3 has 13 residues. Germline lookup yields CDR1 SGHTA and CDR2 FQGTGA. Trimming shortened V by 5 bases and J by 7 bases, and 11 bases separated the two germline ends. The chain's CDR3 is CASSPYYYGELFF. The DNA of the CDR3 is TGTGCCAGCAGCCCCTACTATTACGGGGAGCTGTTTTTT.

This rearrangement joins TRBV11-2 to TRBJ1-2; D is perhaps TRBD1 (5 bases). The CDR3 has 15 amino acids. Germline CDR1 is SGHAT and CDR2 is FQNNGV. V gave up 0 bases and J gave up 7 bases, with 15 bases separating them. In DNA, the CDR3 is TGTGCCAGCAGCTTAGATACCGGGACGGGCTTTGGCTACACCTTC. Amino acids: CASSLDTGTGFGYTF.

The V gene is TRBV6-1, the J gene TRBJ2-5, with D tentatively TRBD2 (7 bases). The CDR3 is 15 residues long. The ends were cut back, 8 bases at V and 4 bases at J, with 20 bases in the middle. Germline CDR1 MNHNS, CDR2 SASEGT. The CDR3 DNA reads as TGTGCCAGCGGAGGAGGAGGGAGGGGGGGAGAGACCCAGTACTTC. It translates to CASGGGGRGGETQYF.